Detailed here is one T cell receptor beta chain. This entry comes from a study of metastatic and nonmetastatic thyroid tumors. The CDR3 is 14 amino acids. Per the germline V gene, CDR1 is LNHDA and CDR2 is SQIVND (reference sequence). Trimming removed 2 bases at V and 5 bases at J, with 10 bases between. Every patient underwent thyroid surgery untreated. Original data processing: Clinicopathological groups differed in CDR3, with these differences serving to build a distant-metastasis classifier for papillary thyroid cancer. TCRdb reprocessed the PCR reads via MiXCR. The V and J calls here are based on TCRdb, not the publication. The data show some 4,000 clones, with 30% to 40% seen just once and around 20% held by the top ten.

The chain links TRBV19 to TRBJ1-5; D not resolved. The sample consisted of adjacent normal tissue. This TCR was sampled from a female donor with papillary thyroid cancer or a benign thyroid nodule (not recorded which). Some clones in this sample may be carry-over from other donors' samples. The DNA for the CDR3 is TGTGCCAGTAGTATATATCCGGGATATCAGCCCCAGCATTTT. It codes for CASSIYPGYQPQHF.